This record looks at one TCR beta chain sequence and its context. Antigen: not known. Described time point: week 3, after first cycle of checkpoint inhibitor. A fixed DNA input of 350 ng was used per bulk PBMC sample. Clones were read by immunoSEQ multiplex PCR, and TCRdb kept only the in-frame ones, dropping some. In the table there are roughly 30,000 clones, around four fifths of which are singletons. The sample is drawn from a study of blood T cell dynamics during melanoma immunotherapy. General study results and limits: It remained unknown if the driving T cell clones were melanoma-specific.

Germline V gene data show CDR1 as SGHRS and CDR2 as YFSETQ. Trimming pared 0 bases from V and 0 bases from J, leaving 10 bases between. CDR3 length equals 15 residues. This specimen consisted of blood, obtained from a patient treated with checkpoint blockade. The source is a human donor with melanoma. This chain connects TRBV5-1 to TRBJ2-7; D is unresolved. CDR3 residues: CASSLGTASSYEQYF. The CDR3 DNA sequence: TGCGCCAGCAGCTTGGGTACAGCGAGCTCCTACGAGCAGTACTTC.